This section outlines one T cell receptor beta chain sequence together with its context. Its antigen remains unknown. The CDR3 length is 11 residues. V lost 0 bases, J lost 11 bases, and 8 bases lay in between. Germline V gene sequence: CDR1 DFQATT, CDR2 SNEGSKA (reference sequence). The data are from a study of PD-1 blockade in classical Hodgkin lymphoma. Notes on the study in general: Repertoire differences lack defined causes, possibly disease activity or prior therapy. Reports described newly diagnosed patients as having lower baseline TCR diversity than healthy donors.

The data were produced by immunoSEQ multiplex PCR, yet TCRdb's version contains in-frame clones alone and is incomplete. The sample includes 25,000 to 30,000 clones, more than 65% of them seen just once. The time point: cycle 4 day 1 (C4D1), after more than 5 weeks of nivolumab. Each and every patient relapsed after autologous stem cell transplantation, and patients got differing brentuximab vedotin exposure. Source: peripheral blood mononuclear cells (PBMCs), taken before the fourth cycle of nivolumab. This TCR came from a human donor with classical Hodgkin lymphoma. V gene TRBV20-1 combines with J gene TRBJ1-5; D unclear. CDR3: CSARDQWAQHF. DNA of the CDR3: TGCAGTGCTAGAGATCAATGGGCCCAGCATTTT.